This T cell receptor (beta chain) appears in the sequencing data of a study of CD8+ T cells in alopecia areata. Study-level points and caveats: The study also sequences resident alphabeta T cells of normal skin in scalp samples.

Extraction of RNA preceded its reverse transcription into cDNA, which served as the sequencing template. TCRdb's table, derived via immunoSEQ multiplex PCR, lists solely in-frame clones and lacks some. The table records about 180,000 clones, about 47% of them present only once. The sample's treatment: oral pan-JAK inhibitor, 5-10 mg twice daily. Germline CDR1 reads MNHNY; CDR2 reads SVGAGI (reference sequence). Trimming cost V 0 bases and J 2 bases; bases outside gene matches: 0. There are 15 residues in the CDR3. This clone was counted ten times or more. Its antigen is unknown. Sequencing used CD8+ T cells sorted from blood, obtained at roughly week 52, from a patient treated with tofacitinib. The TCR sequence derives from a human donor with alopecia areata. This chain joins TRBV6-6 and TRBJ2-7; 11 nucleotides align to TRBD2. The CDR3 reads CASSYSSGGAYEQYF. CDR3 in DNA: TGTGCCAGCAGTTACTCTAGCGGGGGGGCCTACGAGCAGTACTTC.